The rows below give T cell receptor beta chains drawn from one sample of a study of beta chain features in type 1 diabetes. This table comes from immunoSEQ multiplex PCR, and its TCRdb copy is limited to in-frame clones, with some not included. The sample lists fewer than 900,000 clones, 17% seen once, with 0.02% to 0.025% in the top ten. Material for sequencing was naive CD4+ T cells from blood. Source of these receptors: a woman younger than 35 in good health. Each CDR3 is given with its conserved first and last residue. A D gene is named only where the DNA matches it firmly. Only some rows state a clone size, as once, few, many or a class for expanded clones.

v_call	d_call	j_call	clone_size	cdr3_aa	cdr3_nt
TRBV27	NA	TRBJ2-2	few	CASSLLKNTGELFF	TGTGCCAGCAGTTTACTCAAGAACACCGGGGAGCTGTTTTTT
TRBV5-6	NA	TRBJ2-6	few	CASSTSSGANVPTF	TGTGCCAGCAGCACGAGCTCTGGGGCCAACGTCCCGACTTTC
TRBV7-9	TRBD1	TRBJ2-7	few	CASSWTGGGYEQYF	TGTGCCAGCAGCTGGACAGGGGGCGGCTACGAGCAGTACTTC
TRBV7-6	NA	TRBJ1-4	NA	CASSLGTLEKLFF	TGTGCCAGCAGCTTAGGTACGCTGGAAAAACTGTTTTTT
TRBV5-1	TRBD1	TRBJ2-7	NA	CASSLGGQYYEQYF	TGCGCCAGCAGCTTGGGGGGACAGTACTACGAGCAGTACTTC
TRBV29-1	TRBD2	TRBJ2-1	NA	CSVEGTSGYNEQFF	TGCAGCGTTGAAGGGACTAGCGGCTACAATGAGCAGTTCTTC
TRBV6-5	TRBD2	TRBJ2-7	few	CASSREGAYEQYF	TGTGCCAGCAGCCGGGAGGGGGCCTACGAGCAGTACTTC
TRBV19	NA	TRBJ2-3	few	CASSMDGRQLTDTQYF	TGTGCCAGTAGTATGGATGGCAGACAACTCACAGATACGCAGTATTTT
TRBV28	NA	TRBJ1-5	NA	CASSFSRSGNQPQHF	TGTGCCAGCAGTTTTAGCAGGTCCGGCAATCAGCCCCAGCATTTT
TRBV5-1	NA	TRBJ2-7	NA	CASSSGGGSYEQYF	TGCGCCAGCAGCTCAGGAGGAGGTTCCTACGAGCAGTACTTC
TRBV13	NA	TRBJ2-1	NA	CASSQMAKSGSYNEQFF	TGTGCCAGCAGCCAAATGGCGAAATCTGGCTCCTACAATGAGCAGTTCTTC
TRBV9	NA	TRBJ2-1	few	CASSAKGIGTFQFF	TGTGCCAGCAGCGCGAAGGGTATCGGGACCTTCCAGTTCTTC
TRBV28	NA	TRBJ2-7	NA	CASSPSGGAKSYEQYF	TGTGCCAGCAGTCCGAGTGGGGGCGCGAAGTCGTACGAGCAGTACTTC
TRBV10-3	NA	TRBJ2-1	few	CAISDGRNEQFF	TGTGCCATCAGTGATGGCCGCAATGAGCAGTTCTTC
TRBV7-9	TRBD2	TRBJ2-2	NA	CASSYGLAGVQGELFF	TGTGCCAGCAGCTACGGACTAGCGGGAGTACAAGGGGAGCTGTTTTTT
TRBV4-2	TRBD2	TRBJ2-5	few	CASSQATGTSGLGETQYF	TGTGCCAGCAGCCAAGCCACCGGGACTAGCGGCCTTGGGGAGACCCAGTACTTC
TRBV7-3	TRBD2	TRBJ2-2	few	CASRKLAGVAGELFF	TGTGCCAGCAGAAAACTAGCGGGAGTAGCCGGGGAGCTGTTTTTT
TRBV2	TRBD2	TRBJ2-1	NA	CASLARTLGGRAAYNEQFF	TGTGCCAGCCTCGCCCGAACCCTTGGCGGGAGGGCCGCCTACAATGAGCAGTTCTTC
TRBV27	TRBD2	TRBJ2-5	NA	CASQALAGLGETQYF	TGTGCCAGCCAAGCGCTAGCGGGACTTGGGGAGACCCAGTACTTC
TRBV7-9	NA	TRBJ2-2	NA	CASSLIHVRDTGELFF	TGTGCCAGCAGCTTAATACACGTTAGGGACACCGGGGAGCTGTTTTTT
TRBV7-3	TRBD2	TRBJ2-1	NA	CASSLDSGQYNEQFF	TGTGCCAGCAGCTTAGATAGCGGGCAGTACAATGAGCAGTTCTTC
TRBV2	TRBD2	TRBJ2-1	NA	CASKSRESNNEQFF	TGTGCCAGCAAGTCGCGGGAGTCCAACAATGAGCAGTTCTTC
TRBV9	TRBD1	TRBJ1-4	NA	CASSVEGAEHEKLFF	TGTGCCAGCAGCGTCGAGGGGGCAGAGCATGAAAAACTGTTTTTT
TRBV29-1	TRBD2	TRBJ2-1	NA	CSAALAGTTGEQFF	TGCAGCGCCGCACTAGCGGGTACTACGGGTGAGCAGTTCTTC
TRBV7-9	NA	TRBJ1-2	NA	CASSFGRATGGYTF	TGTGCCAGCAGCTTTGGCAGGGCCACAGGTGGCTACACCTTC
TRBV5-5	NA	TRBJ1-5	few	CASSPYSNQPQHF	TGTGCCAGCAGCCCATATAGCAATCAGCCCCAGCATTTT
TRBV11-2	NA	TRBJ2-5	NA	CASSALGIKETQYF	TGTGCCAGCAGCGCCCTCGGAATTAAAGAGACCCAGTACTTC
TRBV15	NA	TRBJ2-3	NA	CATSRVVGFTDTQYF	TGTGCCACCAGCAGAGTCGTAGGGTTCACAGATACGCAGTATTTT
TRBV4-1	TRBD2	TRBJ2-1	NA	CASSRAGTSDYNEQFF	TGCGCCAGCAGCCGAGCCGGGACTAGCGACTACAATGAGCAGTTCTTC
TRBV6-6	NA	TRBJ2-7	NA	CASSPASSYEQYF	TGTGCCAGCAGTCCAGCGAGCTCCTACGAGCAGTACTTC
TRBV19	NA	TRBJ1-5	NA	CASSPEPYSNQPQHF	TGTGCCAGTTCCCCAGAACCCTATAGCAATCAGCCCCAGCATTTT
TRBV7-2	NA	TRBJ2-3	NA	CASSLVGRGRTDTQYF	TGTGCCAGCAGCTTAGTGGGGCGGGGCCGCACAGATACGCAGTATTTT
TRBV4-2	TRBD2	TRBJ2-1	NA	CASSQLGASGIVYEQFF	TGTGCCAGCAGCCAACTTGGGGCTAGCGGGATAGTCTATGAGCAGTTCTTC
TRBV6-5	NA	TRBJ2-4	few	CASSYSIRSKNIQYF	TGTGCCAGCAGTTACTCGATTCGTTCCAAAAACATTCAGTACTTC
TRBV28	TRBD1	TRBJ2-3	NA	CASSLGQGGTDTQYF	TGTGCCAGCAGTTTAGGACAGGGGGGAACAGATACGCAGTATTTT
TRBV10-3	NA	TRBJ2-7	NA	CAISGERSSSYEQYF	TGTGCCATCAGTGGGGAGCGTTCATCCTCCTACGAGCAGTACTTC
TRBV28	NA	TRBJ1-5	few	CASSLDGYSNQPQHF	TGTGCCAGCAGTTTGGACGGATATAGCAATCAGCCCCAGCATTTT
TRBV4-3	TRBD2	TRBJ2-1	NA	CASSSWGTSGSNEQFF	TGCGCCAGCAGCTCGTGGGGGACTAGCGGGAGTAATGAGCAGTTCTTC
TRBV7-9	NA	TRBJ1-2	NA	CASSLTGSYGYTF	TGTGCCAGCAGCTTGACAGGCTCCTATGGCTACACCTTC
TRBV29-1	NA	TRBJ2-2	few	CSVLQGGTGELFF	TGCAGCGTTCTACAGGGGGGGACCGGGGAGCTGTTTTTT
TRBV2	TRBD2	TRBJ2-3	NA	CASRKLAGVVRTQYF	TGTGCCAGCAGAAAACTAGCGGGAGTTGTGCGTACGCAGTATTTT
TRBV9	NA	TRBJ2-7	few	CASSVDSQVSYEQYF	TGTGCCAGCAGCGTAGACTCGCAGGTTTCCTACGAGCAGTACTTC
TRBV10-3	TRBD1	TRBJ2-5	NA	CAISWDRENGETQYF	TGTGCCATCAGTTGGGACAGGGAGAATGGAGAGACCCAGTACTTC
TRBV18	TRBD1	TRBJ2-2	NA	CASSPQGTGELFF	TGTGCCAGCTCCCCACAGGGGACCGGGGAGCTGTTTTTT
TRBV7-8	NA	TRBJ2-3	NA	CASSFSGTTDTQYF	TGTGCCAGCAGCTTTAGTGGAACCACAGATACGCAGTATTTT
TRBV7-2	NA	TRBJ1-5	few	CASSSQEYQPQHF	TGTGCCAGCAGCTCCCAAGAATATCAGCCCCAGCATTTT
TRBV11-1	NA	TRBJ1-1	NA	CASSKRTNRDEAFF	TGTGCCAGCAGCAAAAGGACTAACAGGGACGAAGCTTTCTTT
TRBV11-2	NA	TRBJ2-5	NA	CASSLVRGKLETQYF	TGTGCCAGCAGCTTAGTTAGGGGAAAGTTGGAGACCCAGTACTTC
TRBV28	NA	TRBJ1-4	NA	CASSFHRPTNEKLFF	TGTGCCAGCAGTTTCCACAGACCAACTAATGAAAAACTGTTTTTT
TRBV7-9	NA	TRBJ2-5	NA	CASSRREETQYF	TGTGCCAGCAGCCGAAGGGAGGAGACCCAGTACTTC
TRBV7-9	TRBD1	TRBJ2-3	few	CASSSHWGQTDTQYF	TGTGCCAGCAGCTCTCACTGGGGACAGACAGATACGCAGTATTTT
TRBV6-6	NA	TRBJ2-3	few	CASSYSEEGTQYF	TGTGCCAGCAGTTACTCGGAGGAGGGTACGCAGTATTTT
TRBV5-5	NA	TRBJ2-6	few	CASSLRWQQIASGANVLTF	TGTGCCAGCAGCTTAAGGTGGCAGCAGATTGCCTCTGGGGCCAACGTCCTGACTTTC
TRBV29-1	NA	TRBJ2-5	few	CSVGALHLEETQYF	TGCAGCGTTGGGGCCCTCCACCTCGAGGAGACCCAGTACTTC
TRBV28	NA	TRBJ2-2	few	CASSLGPSWGASGSRLTGELFF	TGTGCCAGCAGTTTGGGGCCCTCCTGGGGGGCTAGCGGCTCCAGACTCACCGGGGAGCTGTTTTTT
TRBV7-2	TRBD2	TRBJ2-1	few	CASSLGLAEGGEQFF	TGTGCCAGCAGCTTGGGACTAGCGGAAGGAGGTGAGCAGTTCTTC
TRBV7-2	NA	TRBJ2-5	few	CASSPGPPSPQYF	TGTGCCAGCAGCCCGGGACCCCCGTCCCCCCAGTACTTC
TRBV4-1	TRBD1	TRBJ2-1	once	CASSEVGQEVASEQFF	TGCGCCAGCAGCGAAGTGGGACAGGAGGTTGCGTCTGAGCAGTTCTTC
TRBV5-6	NA	TRBJ1-2	NA	CASSLSFSGYTF	TGTGCCAGCAGCTTAAGTTTCTCCGGCTACACCTTC